This is a list of T cell receptor beta chains from one sample in a study of tumor-infiltrating lymphocytes in localized non-small cell lung cancer. Data came from immunoSEQ multiplex PCR; TCRdb stores just in-frame clones and leaves some out. The sample consists of 5,500 to 7,500 clones, less than 75% of them appearing once. The specimen was uninvolved lung tissue not adjacent to the tumor. Receptors originate from a human donor with non-small cell lung cancer. Both conserved end residues are part of each CDR3. The D gene is left open where the match is weak. The listing skips clone size in some rows; elsewhere it reads once, few, many or a size class.

DNA: TGTGCCAGCAGTTCTCTAGCGGGGGGGGCCTACGAGCAGTACTTC
CDR3: CASSSLAGGAYEQYF
V: TRBV27
D: TRBD2
size: .
J: TRBJ2-7

DNA: TGTGCCAGCAGCTTTTTGGGACAGGAAAACGATGAGCAGTTCTTC
CDR3: CASSFLGQENDEQFF
V: TRBV11-2
D: TRBD1
size: .
J: TRBJ2-1

DNA: TGTGCCAGCACTCCCGGCGGCTCAATGATCCGAGAGACCCAGTACTTC
CDR3: CASTPGGSMIRETQYF
V: TRBV6-6
D: .
size: .
J: TRBJ2-5

DNA: TGTGCCGGGACCGGGACAGGCACAGATACGCAGTATTTT
CDR3: CAGTGTGTDTQYF
V: TRBV6-1
D: TRBD1
size: .
J: TRBJ2-3

DNA: TGCGCCAGCAGCTTGGCCTCGGGACTACCTAACAATGAGCAGTTCTTC
CDR3: CASSLASGLPNNEQFF
V: TRBV5-1
D: TRBD2
size: .
J: TRBJ2-1

DNA: TGCGCCAGCAGTCAAGATCCCGCCCCACTTAATGAAAAACTGTTTTTT
CDR3: CASSQDPAPLNEKLFF
V: TRBV23-1
D: .
size: .
J: TRBJ1-4

DNA: TGTGCCAGCCTTCGGGGCATTGGTAATCAGCCCCAGCATTTT
CDR3: CASLRGIGNQPQHF
V: TRBV6-1
D: .
size: .
J: TRBJ1-5

DNA: TGTGCCATCAGTGAGGGTGGGGAGCAGTTCTTC
CDR3: CAISEGGEQFF
V: TRBV10-3
D: .
size: .
J: TRBJ2-1

DNA: TGCGCCAGCAGCCAAGAGTGGGCAGATACGCAGTATTTT
CDR3: CASSQEWADTQYF
V: TRBV4-1
D: .
size: once
J: TRBJ2-3

DNA: TGCGCCAGCAGCCAAGATTTTAACAGGGGGCGTCAGCCCCAGCATTTT
CDR3: CASSQDFNRGRQPQHF
V: TRBV4-3
D: TRBD1
size: .
J: TRBJ1-5

DNA: TGTGCCAGCAGCAAAGCGCTCGGGGGCGTACCGCGGTCACCCCTCCACTTT
CDR3: CASSKALGGVPRSPLHF
V: TRBV21-1
D: .
size: .
J: TRBJ1-6

DNA: TGTGCCAGCAGCTTAGTCCCAGGGGCCAACTATGGCTACACCTTC
CDR3: CASSLVPGANYGYTF
V: TRBV7-8
D: .
size: .
J: TRBJ1-2

DNA: TGTGCCAGCAGGCCCCTAGCGGGGTACCTGCCTGGGGAGTTCTTC
CDR3: CASRPLAGYLPGEFF
V: TRBV6-5
D: TRBD2
size: .
J: TRBJ2-1

DNA: TGTGCCAGCAGCCCGAGGACAGGGTTAAACTATGGCTACACCTTC
CDR3: CASSPRTGLNYGYTF
V: TRBV7-9
D: TRBD1
size: .
J: TRBJ1-2

DNA: TGCGCCAGCAGCTTGATGACGGGGGCCGATACGCAGTATTTT
CDR3: CASSLMTGADTQYF
V: TRBV5-1
D: .
size: .
J: TRBJ2-3

DNA: TGCGCCAGCAGCTTGCTGGGACGGGGCCCCTACAATGAGCAGTTCTTC
CDR3: CASSLLGRGPYNEQFF
V: TRBV5-1
D: .
size: .
J: TRBJ2-1

DNA: TGTGCCAGCAGTCCAAGGACAGGGGATAACTATGGCTACACCTTC
CDR3: CASSPRTGDNYGYTF
V: TRBV6-5
D: TRBD1
size: .
J: TRBJ1-2

DNA: TGTGCCAGCAGTGAAGCAGCGGGGGGACAAGAGACCCAGTACTTC
CDR3: CASSEAAGGQETQYF
V: TRBV6-1
D: TRBD2
size: once
J: TRBJ2-5

DNA: TGTGCCAGCAGCGTAGGGGCGGAGGGGTACTACGAGCAGTACTTC
CDR3: CASSVGAEGYYEQYF
V: TRBV9
D: .
size: .
J: TRBJ2-7

DNA: TGTGCCAGCAGCTTAGATGGGGCAGGGGCCCTAGGTTCACCCCTCCACTTT
CDR3: CASSLDGAGALGSPLHF
V: TRBV11-2
D: .
size: .
J: TRBJ1-6

DNA: TGTGCCTGGAGTAAGTGGACACGGGGGACTAATGAAAAACTGTTTTTT
CDR3: CAWSKWTRGTNEKLFF
V: TRBV30
D: .
size: .
J: TRBJ1-4

DNA: TGTGCCAGCAGCCCTAGTTCTGGGGGGGCCTACAATGAGCAGTTCTTC
CDR3: CASSPSSGGAYNEQFF
V: TRBV5-6
D: TRBD2
size: .
J: TRBJ2-1

DNA: TGTGCCACCAGCAGCTCGGTCGGGGGGCGTTCACCCCTCCACTTT
CDR3: CATSSSVGGRSPLHF
V: TRBV15
D: .
size: few
J: TRBJ1-6

DNA: TGTGCCAGCAGCTTTAGGGGGGGGACAGGGAACACTGAAGCTTTCTTT
CDR3: CASSFRGGTGNTEAFF
V: TRBV7-9
D: TRBD1
size: few
J: TRBJ1-1

DNA: TGTGCCAGCAGCGTATGGGACAGGGACTACGAGCAGTACTTC
CDR3: CASSVWDRDYEQYF
V: TRBV9
D: TRBD1
size: .
J: TRBJ2-7

DNA: TGCGCCAGCGGGAATCAGGGTATCTATGGCTACACCTTC
CDR3: CASGNQGIYGYTF
V: TRBV5-1
D: .
size: .
J: TRBJ1-2

DNA: TGCGCCAGCAGCCCCGTAGGCATCGTTCACGGCTACACCTTC
CDR3: CASSPVGIVHGYTF
V: TRBV4-1
D: .
size: .
J: TRBJ1-2

DNA: TGCAGCGTTGATACAGGGTCGGTTGCCAAAAACATTCAGTACTTC
CDR3: CSVDTGSVAKNIQYF
V: TRBV29-1
D: .
size: .
J: TRBJ2-4

DNA: TGTGCCAGCAGTAGCCGGGGGGGATGGACAGATACGCAGTATTTT
CDR3: CASSSRGGWTDTQYF
V: TRBV27
D: TRBD2
size: .
J: TRBJ2-3

DNA: TGTGCCAGCAGTTTGAGGGGAGGAGTCGCCAAAAACATTCAGTACTTC
CDR3: CASSLRGGVAKNIQYF
V: TRBV27
D: .
size: once
J: TRBJ2-4

DNA: TGTGCCAGCAGCGCCCGGGACAGATATTTCTATGGCTACACCTTC
CDR3: CASSARDRYFYGYTF
V: TRBV27
D: TRBD1
size: .
J: TRBJ1-2

DNA: TGTGCTAGTGGTTTAGCAGCCTCAATGACCCAGTACTTC
CDR3: CASGLAASMTQYF
V: TRBV12-5
D: .
size: .
J: TRBJ2-5

DNA: TGTGCCAGCAGCCCGCAGGATAACTATGGCTACACCTTC
CDR3: CASSPQDNYGYTF
V: TRBV7-6
D: .
size: .
J: TRBJ1-2

DNA: TGCGCCAGCAAGGGATCGGCAGGGACCTCCTACGAGCAGTACTTC
CDR3: CASKGSAGTSYEQYF
V: TRBV5-1
D: .
size: .
J: TRBJ2-7

DNA: TGTGCCAGCAGCGTAAGGGACTTGGGGGCAGATACGCAGTATTTT
CDR3: CASSVRDLGADTQYF
V: TRBV9
D: .
size: .
J: TRBJ2-3

DNA: TGTGCCAGTAGTATGGGACTAGCCAAGGAGACCCAGTACTTC
CDR3: CASSMGLAKETQYF
V: TRBV19
D: TRBD2
size: once
J: TRBJ2-5

DNA: TGTGCCAGCAGAAAAAACCGGGCCGATGGGGAAGCTTTCTTT
CDR3: CASRKNRADGEAFF
V: TRBV6-5
D: .
size: .
J: TRBJ1-1

DNA: TGTGCCAGCAGTGCATCGTGGAATCCGAACTATGGCTACACCTTC
CDR3: CASSASWNPNYGYTF
V: TRBV27
D: .
size: .
J: TRBJ1-2

DNA: TGTGCCAGCAGGGTCGGGTTCTGGGGCTACACCTTC
CDR3: CASRVGFWGYTF
V: TRBV6-5
D: .
size: .
J: TRBJ1-2

DNA: TGTGCCACCCGGACAGAGGGCGTGGGTCAGCCCCAGCATTTT
CDR3: CATRTEGVGQPQHF
V: TRBV28
D: .
size: .
J: TRBJ1-5

DNA: TGTGCCTGGAGTGGGGGACAGGGGGAGACAGATACGCAGTATTTT
CDR3: CAWSGGQGETDTQYF
V: TRBV30
D: TRBD1
size: .
J: TRBJ2-3

DNA: TGTGCCACCTCGGGGGACCCGAACACCGGGGAGCTGTTTTTT
CDR3: CATSGDPNTGELFF
V: TRBV5-4
D: .
size: few
J: TRBJ2-2

DNA: TGTGCCATCAGTGCCACGACCTACGAGCAGTACTTC
CDR3: CAISATTYEQYF
V: TRBV10-3
D: .
size: .
J: TRBJ2-7

DNA: TGCGCCAGCAGCTTGGGGGCGGGGGGACGCGAAGAGACCCAGTACTTC
CDR3: CASSLGAGGREETQYF
V: TRBV5-1
D: TRBD2
size: .
J: TRBJ2-5

DNA: TGCGCCAGCAGGGCCGGGAGACCCACAGATACGCAGTATTTT
CDR3: CASRAGRPTDTQYF
V: TRBV5-1
D: .
size: .
J: TRBJ2-3

DNA: TGTGCCAGCAGTGGCTCCCTATTCGGTAGCGGTCTAGCCAAAAACATTCAGTACTTC
CDR3: CASSGSLFGSGLAKNIQYF
V: TRBV6-4
D: .
size: once
J: TRBJ2-4

DNA: TGCGCCAGCAGCCAATCCAGGGGCACTGAAGCTTTCTTT
CDR3: CASSQSRGTEAFF
V: TRBV4-3
D: .
size: .
J: TRBJ1-1

DNA: TGTGCCAGTCAGCGGGAAGGAGGGGAGCAGTTCTTC
CDR3: CASQREGGEQFF
V: TRBV27
D: TRBD2
size: .
J: TRBJ2-1

DNA: TGCGCCAGCTCCAGGGACAGCTCTCAAGAGACCCAGTACTTC
CDR3: CASSRDSSQETQYF
V: TRBV5-1
D: TRBD1
size: .
J: TRBJ2-5

DNA: TGCGCCAGCAGCGTCGGGTCAACTAATGAAAAACTGTTTTTT
CDR3: CASSVGSTNEKLFF
V: TRBV5-1
D: .
size: .
J: TRBJ1-4

DNA: TGTGCCAGTAGGGACGTCCCATGGGATGAAGCTTTCTTT
CDR3: CASRDVPWDEAFF
V: TRBV19
D: .
size: .
J: TRBJ1-1

DNA: TGTGCCAGCAGCTTATCGCCGGGGCCTCCTAACTATGGCTACACCTTC
CDR3: CASSLSPGPPNYGYTF
V: TRBV11-2
D: .
size: .
J: TRBJ1-2

DNA: TGCGCCAGCAGCCCGTACAGGGGAGGGAATGAAAAACTGTTTTTT
CDR3: CASSPYRGGNEKLFF
V: TRBV5-1
D: TRBD1
size: .
J: TRBJ1-4

DNA: TGCACCAGCAGCCAAGCCGGGACTTGCACAGATACGCAGTATTTT
CDR3: CTSSQAGTCTDTQYF
V: TRBV1
D: .
size: medium-sized
J: TRBJ2-3

DNA: TGTGCCAGCAGCTCAAGGACCGGGGAGCTGTTTTTT
CDR3: CASSSRTGELFF
V: TRBV11-3
D: .
size: medium-sized
J: TRBJ2-2

DNA: TGTGCCAGCAGCCAAGGTGGGACTAGCGGGACCACCGGGGAGCTGTTTTTT
CDR3: CASSQGGTSGTTGELFF
V: TRBV4-2
D: TRBD2
size: .
J: TRBJ2-2

DNA: TGTGCCAGCAGCCTCGGGGGTCGAGATGGTGAGCAGTTCTTC
CDR3: CASSLGGRDGEQFF
V: TRBV7-6
D: .
size: .
J: TRBJ2-1

DNA: TGTGCCAGCAGCTTATTCCAGGGGGCCACCGGGGAGCTGTTTTTT
CDR3: CASSLFQGATGELFF
V: TRBV7-3
D: TRBD1
size: .
J: TRBJ2-2

DNA: TGTGCCAGCAGCGAAACCTCTCAGGGATCCGAGCAGTACTTC
CDR3: CASSETSQGSEQYF
V: TRBV7-8
D: .
size: .
J: TRBJ2-7

DNA: TGTGCCAGCAGCCTTGACGGACTACGGTACCAAGAGACCCAGTACTTC
CDR3: CASSLDGLRYQETQYF
V: TRBV5-4
D: .
size: .
J: TRBJ2-5